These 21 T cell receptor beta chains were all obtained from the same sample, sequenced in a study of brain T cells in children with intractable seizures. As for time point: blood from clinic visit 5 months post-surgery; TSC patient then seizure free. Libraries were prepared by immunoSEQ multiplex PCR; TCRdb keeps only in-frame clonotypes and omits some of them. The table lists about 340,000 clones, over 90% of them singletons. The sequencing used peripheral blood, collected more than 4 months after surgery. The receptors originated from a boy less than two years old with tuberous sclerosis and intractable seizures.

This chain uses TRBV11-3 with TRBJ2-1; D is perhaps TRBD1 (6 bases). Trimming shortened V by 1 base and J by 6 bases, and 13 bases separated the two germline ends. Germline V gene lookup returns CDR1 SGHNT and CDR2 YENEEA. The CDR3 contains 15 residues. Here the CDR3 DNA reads TGTGCCAGCAGCTTAGGGGCAGGGGTGGCCAATGAGCAGTTCTTC. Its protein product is CASSLGAGVANEQFF. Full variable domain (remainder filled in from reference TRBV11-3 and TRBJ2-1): EAGVVQSPRYKIIEKKQPVAFWCNPISGHNTLYWYLQNLGQGPELLIRYENEEAVDDSQLPKDRFSAERLKGVDSTLKIQPAELGDSAVYLCASSLGAGVANEQFFGPGTRLTVL.

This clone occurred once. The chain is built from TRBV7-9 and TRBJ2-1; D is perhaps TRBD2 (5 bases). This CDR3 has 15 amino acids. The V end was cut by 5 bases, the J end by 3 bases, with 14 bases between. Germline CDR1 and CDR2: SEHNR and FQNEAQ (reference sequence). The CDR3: CASSPFAGIYNEQFF. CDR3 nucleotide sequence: TGTGCCAGCAGCCCGTTCGCCGGGATCTACAATGAGCAGTTCTTC.

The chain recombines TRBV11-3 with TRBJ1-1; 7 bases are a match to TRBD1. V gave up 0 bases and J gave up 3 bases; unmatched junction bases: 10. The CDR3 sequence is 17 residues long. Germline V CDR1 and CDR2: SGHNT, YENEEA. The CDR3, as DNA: TGTGCCAGCAGCTTAGATTCCTGGGGGACAGTGCACACTGAAGCTTTCTTT. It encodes CASSLDSWGTVHTEAFF.

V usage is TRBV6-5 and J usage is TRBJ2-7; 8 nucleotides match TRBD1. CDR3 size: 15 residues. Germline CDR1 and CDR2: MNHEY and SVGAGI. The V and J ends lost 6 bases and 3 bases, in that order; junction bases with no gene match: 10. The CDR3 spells CASRHRGAGNYEQYF. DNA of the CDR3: TGTGCCAGCAGACACAGGGGGGCAGGAAACTACGAGCAGTACTTC.

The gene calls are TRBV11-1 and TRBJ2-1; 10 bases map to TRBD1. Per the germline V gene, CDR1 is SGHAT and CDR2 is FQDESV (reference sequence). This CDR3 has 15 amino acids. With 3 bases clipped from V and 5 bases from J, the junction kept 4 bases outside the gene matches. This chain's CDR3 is CASSFRGTGDNEQFF. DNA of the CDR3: TGTGCCAGCAGCTTTCGAGGGACAGGGGACAATGAGCAGTTCTTC.

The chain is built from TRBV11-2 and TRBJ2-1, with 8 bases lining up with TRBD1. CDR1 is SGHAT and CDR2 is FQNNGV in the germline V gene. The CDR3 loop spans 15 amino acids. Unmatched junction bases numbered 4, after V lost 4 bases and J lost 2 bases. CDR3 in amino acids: CASSSGTGTYNEQFF. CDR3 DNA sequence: TGTGCCAGCAGCTCCGGGACAGGAACCTACAATGAGCAGTTCTTC.

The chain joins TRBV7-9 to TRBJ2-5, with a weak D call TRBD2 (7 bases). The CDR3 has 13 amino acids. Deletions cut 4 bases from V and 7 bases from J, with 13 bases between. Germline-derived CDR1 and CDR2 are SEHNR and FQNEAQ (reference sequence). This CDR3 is CASSWAGAGTQYF. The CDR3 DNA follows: TGTGCCAGCAGCTGGGCGGGGGCAGGGACCCAGTACTTC. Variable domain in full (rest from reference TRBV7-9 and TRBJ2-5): DTGVSQNPRHKITKRGQNVTFRCDPISEHNRLYWYRQTLGQGPEFLTYFQNEAQLEKSRLLSDRFSAERPKGSFSTLEIQRTEQGDSAMYLCASSWAGAGTQYFGPGTRLLVL.

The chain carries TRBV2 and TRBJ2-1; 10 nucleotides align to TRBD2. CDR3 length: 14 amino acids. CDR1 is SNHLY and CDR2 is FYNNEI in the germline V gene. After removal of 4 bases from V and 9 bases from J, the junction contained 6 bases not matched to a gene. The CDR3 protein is CASSVSGGRGEQFF. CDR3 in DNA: TGTGCCAGCAGTGTTAGCGGGGGGCGAGGTGAGCAGTTCTTC.

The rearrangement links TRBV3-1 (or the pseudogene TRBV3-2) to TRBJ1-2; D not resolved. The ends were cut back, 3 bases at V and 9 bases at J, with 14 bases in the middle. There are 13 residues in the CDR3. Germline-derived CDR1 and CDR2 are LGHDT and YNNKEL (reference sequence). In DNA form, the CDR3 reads TGTGCCAGCAGCCACCCCGGCCTTATGAGCTACACCTTC. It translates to CASSHPGLMSYTF.

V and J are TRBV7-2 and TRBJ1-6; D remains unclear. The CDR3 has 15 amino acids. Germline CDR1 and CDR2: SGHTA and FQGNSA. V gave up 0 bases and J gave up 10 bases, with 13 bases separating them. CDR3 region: CASSLAGAVRSPLHF. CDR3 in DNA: TGTGCCAGCAGCTTAGCGGGTGCGGTAAGGTCACCCCTCCACTTT.

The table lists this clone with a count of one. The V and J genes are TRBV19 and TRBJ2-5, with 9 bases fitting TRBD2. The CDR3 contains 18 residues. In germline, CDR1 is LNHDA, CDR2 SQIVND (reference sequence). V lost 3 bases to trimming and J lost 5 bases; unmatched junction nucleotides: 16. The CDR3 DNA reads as TGTGCCAGTAGTATGACCGGAGGCGCGGGGGGGCCTGGTGAGACCCAGTACTTC. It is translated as CASSMTGGAGGPGETQYF.

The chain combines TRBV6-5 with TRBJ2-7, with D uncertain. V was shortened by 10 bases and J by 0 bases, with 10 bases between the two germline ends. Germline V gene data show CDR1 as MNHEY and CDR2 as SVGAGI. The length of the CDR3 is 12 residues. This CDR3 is CATLPNSYEQYF. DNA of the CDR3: TGTGCCACGCTACCCAACTCCTACGAGCAGTACTTC.

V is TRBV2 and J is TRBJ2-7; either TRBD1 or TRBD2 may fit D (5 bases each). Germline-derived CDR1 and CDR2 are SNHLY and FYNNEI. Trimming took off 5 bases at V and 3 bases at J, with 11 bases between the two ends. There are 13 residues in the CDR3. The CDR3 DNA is TGTGCCAGCAGTCGGGGACCGTACTACGAGCAGTACTTC. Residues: CASSRGPYYEQYF.

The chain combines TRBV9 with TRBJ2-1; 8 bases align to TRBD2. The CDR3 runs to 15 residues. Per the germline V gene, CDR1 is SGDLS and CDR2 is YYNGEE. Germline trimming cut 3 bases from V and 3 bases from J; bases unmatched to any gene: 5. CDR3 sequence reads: CASSAGGTNYNEQFF. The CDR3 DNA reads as TGTGCCAGCAGCGCGGGGGGGACTAACTACAATGAGCAGTTCTTC.

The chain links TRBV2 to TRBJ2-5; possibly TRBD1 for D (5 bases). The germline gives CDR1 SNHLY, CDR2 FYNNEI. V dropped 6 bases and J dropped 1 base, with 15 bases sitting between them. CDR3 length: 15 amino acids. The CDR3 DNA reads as TGTGCCAGCAGGAAGGCAGGGCGAGGCCAAGAGACCCAGTACTTC. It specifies CASRKAGRGQETQYF.

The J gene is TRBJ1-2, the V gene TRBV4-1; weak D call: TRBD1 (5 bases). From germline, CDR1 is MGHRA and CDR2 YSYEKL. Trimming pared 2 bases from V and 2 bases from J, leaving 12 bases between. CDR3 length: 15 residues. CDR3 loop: CASSQIPQGNYGYTF. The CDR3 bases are TGCGCCAGCAGCCAAATCCCCCAGGGAAACTATGGCTACACCTTC.

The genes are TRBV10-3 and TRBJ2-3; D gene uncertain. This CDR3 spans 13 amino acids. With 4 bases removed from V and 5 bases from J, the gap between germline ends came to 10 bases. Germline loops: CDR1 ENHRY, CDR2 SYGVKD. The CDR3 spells CAISVRKEDTQYF. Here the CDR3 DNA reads TGTGCCATCAGTGTTAGGAAGGAAGATACGCAGTATTTT.

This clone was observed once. The chain's CDR3 is CASTTSGGNTQYF. The CDR3 region has the DNA TGTGCCAGCACGACTAGCGGGGGTAATACGCAGTATTTT. The chain uses TRBV6-5 and TRBJ2-3; 12 nucleotides align to TRBD2. J was trimmed by 7 bases and V by 7 bases; bases with no gene match: 3. This CDR3 has 13 residues. Germline loops: CDR1 MNHEY, CDR2 SVGAGI.

CDR3 sequence reads: CASSTLETFF. The CDR3 nucleotides are TGTGCCAGTAGTACCCTGGAAACTTTCTTT. The chain employs TRBV19 and TRBJ1-1; D uncertain. V lost 4 bases, J lost 12 bases, and 9 bases lay in between. Germline V gives CDR1 LNHDA, CDR2 SQIVND (reference sequence). The CDR3 consists of 10 residues.

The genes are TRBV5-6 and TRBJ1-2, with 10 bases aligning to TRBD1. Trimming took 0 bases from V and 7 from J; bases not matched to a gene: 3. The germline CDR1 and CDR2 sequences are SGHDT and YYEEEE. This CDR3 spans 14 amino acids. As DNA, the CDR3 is TGTGCCAGCAGCTTGGGACAGGGGGCACCTGGCTACACCTTC. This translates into CASSLGQGAPGYTF.

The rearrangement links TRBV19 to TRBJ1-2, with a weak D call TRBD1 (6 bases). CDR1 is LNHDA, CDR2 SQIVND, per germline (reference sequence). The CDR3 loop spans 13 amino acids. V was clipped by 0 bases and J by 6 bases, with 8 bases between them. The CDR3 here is CASSIDRGDGYTF. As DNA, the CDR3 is TGTGCCAGTAGTATAGACAGGGGTGATGGCTACACCTTC.